The 21 T cell receptor beta chains below all came from one sample that was sequenced in a study of OX40 agonist ivuxolimab in advanced cancers. Profiling relied on immunoSEQ multiplex PCR, and the TCRdb table lists in-frame clones only, not all of them. The profile covers about 65,000 clones, with about four fifths appearing a single time and under 2% taken by the ten largest. Specimen: CD4+ or CD8+ T cells sorted from blood, collected in a trial of the OX40 agonist ivuxolimab. These receptors were collected from an adult with an advanced solid tumor such as melanoma, head and neck, liver or kidney cancer.

The chain carries TRBV13 and TRBJ2-5; 7 positions match TRBD1. The end of the DNA fits TRBJ2-7 better, so the J call may be wrong. This CDR3 has 13 residues. CDR1 PRHDT and CDR2 FYEKMQ come from the germline V gene (reference sequence). CDR3 residues: CASSLGTAYEQYF. In DNA, the CDR3 is TGTGCCAGCAGCTTGGGGACAGCGTACGAGCAGTACTTC.

The rearrangement uses TRBV14 and TRBJ1-2; D call uncertain. Germline V lookup: CDR1 SGHDN, CDR2 FVKESK. There are 13 residues in the CDR3. V was cut by 1 base and J by 7 bases, with 10 bases left in between. Here the CDR3 DNA reads TGTGCCAGCAGCCAAGTTTTAGGAGGTGGCTACACCTTC. Translation: CASSQVLGGGYTF. The variable domain in full, with the rest retrieved from reference TRBV14 and TRBJ1-2, is EAGVTQFPSHSVIEKGQTVTLRCDPISGHDNLYWYRRVMGKEIKFLLHFVKESKQDESGMPNNRFLAERTGGTYSTLKVQPAELEDSGVYFCASSQVLGGGYTFGSGTRLTVV.

This chain links TRBV29-1 with TRBJ1-2, with no clear D. CDR3 length equals 12 residues. V shed 7 bases and J shed 8 bases, with 17 bases lying between them. Per the germline V gene, CDR1 is SQVTM and CDR2 is ANQGSEA. For the CDR3, the DNA is TGCAGCGACGGGGTCAGGAATACAGGCTACACCTTC. Protein product: CSDGVRNTGYTF.

This chain links TRBV5-1 with TRBJ1-2, with TRBD1 matching over 7 bases. The germline V gene has CDR1 SGHRS and CDR2 YFSETQ. CDR3 length: 15 residues. V was pared by 0 bases and J by 3 bases, with 5 bases of the junction left unmatched. CDR3 sequence reads: CASSLVPGGDYGYTF. In DNA, the CDR3 is TGCGCCAGCAGCTTGGTGCCAGGGGGTGACTATGGCTACACCTTC.

The chain employs TRBV4-3 and TRBJ1-1, with unresolved D. V lost 8 bases and J lost 0, with 10 bases in between. The CDR3 is made up of 13 amino acids. Germline loops: CDR1 LGHNA, CDR2 YSLEER. In DNA, the CDR3 is TGCGCCAGCGGTTTGGAAGTGAACACTGAAGCTTTCTTT. It is translated as CASGLEVNTEAFF.

This chain links TRBV7-9 with TRBJ2-3; 7 bases are a match to TRBD1. Germline CDR1 is SEHNR and CDR2 is FQNEAQ (reference sequence). The ends lost 1 base at V and 1 base at J; junction bases unmatched: 8. The length of the CDR3 is 17 residues. CDR3 residues: CASSLDRDRLRTDTQYF. CDR3 nucleotides: TGTGCCAGCAGCTTAGATAGGGACAGACTCCGCACAGATACGCAGTATTTT.

J is TRBJ2-3 and V is TRBV6-5; D is unresolved. CDR1 is MNHEY, CDR2 SVGAGI, per germline. With 0 bases removed from V and 6 bases from J, the gap between germline ends came to 4 bases. The length of the CDR3 is 12 residues. CDR3: CASSYSGDTQYF. Written as DNA, the CDR3 is TGTGCCAGCAGTTACTCAGGGGATACGCAGTATTTT.

This clone appeared once. This chain joins TRBV25-1 and TRBJ2-6; D may be TRBD2 (5 bases). The V end was cut by 8 bases, the J end by 1 base, with 6 bases between. CDR3 length: 13 residues. Germline CDR1 MGHDK, CDR2 SYGVNS. Written as DNA, the CDR3 is TGTGCCAGCCGGGAATCTGGGGCCAACGTCCTGACTTTC. Its translation is CASRESGANVLTF.

J is TRBJ1-3 and V is TRBV7-9; 8 nucleotides agree with TRBD1. Trimming cost V 3 bases and J 0 bases; bases outside gene matches: 1. This CDR3 spans 15 amino acids. Germline loops: CDR1 SEHNR, CDR2 FQNEAQ (reference sequence). The DNA of the CDR3 is TGTGCCAGCAGCTTTCAGGGGGCCTCTGGAAACACCATATATTTT. This sequence encodes CASSFQGASGNTIYF.

The gene calls are TRBV29-1 and TRBJ1-1; D is undetermined. Between the trimmed V and J ends, which lost 4 bases and 0 bases, there was a span of 15 bases. Germline CDR1 reads SQVTM; CDR2 reads ANQGSEA. There are 15 residues in the CDR3. CDR3: CSVAPGWAMNTEAFF. As DNA, the CDR3 is TGCAGCGTTGCTCCCGGCTGGGCGATGAACACTGAAGCTTTCTTT.

The V gene is TRBV11-1, the J gene TRBJ2-3; maybe TRBD1 (6 bases). Per the germline V gene, CDR1 is SGHAT and CDR2 is FQDESV (reference sequence). This CDR3 region has 13 residues. V lost 5 bases and J 6 bases, leaving 12 bases between the germline ends. Here the CDR3 reads CASSLGTGDTQYF. The CDR3 bases are TGTGCCAGCAGCCTAGGAACAGGGGATACGCAGTATTTT.

This clone was seen only a few times. V usage is TRBV29-1 and J usage is TRBJ2-7, with D perhaps assigned TRBD1 or TRBD2 (6 bases each). Trimming removed 8 bases at V and 4 bases at J, with 15 bases between. CDR3 size: 12 residues. CDR1 is SQVTM, CDR2 ANQGSEA, per germline. As DNA, the CDR3 is TGCAGCCCCCGGGGGCCCGGATACGAGCAGTACTTC. This translates into CSPRGPGYEQYF.

This clone showed up just once. This rearrangement joins TRBV25-1 to TRBJ1-5, with 8 bases matching TRBD1. Germline assignment: CDR1 MGHDK and CDR2 SYGVNS. Trimming at V came to 3 bases and at J to 2 bases, leaving 3 bases not matched to a gene. The CDR3 runs 15 residues. CDR3 sequence: CASSELGQGNQPQHF. The CDR3 region has the DNA TGTGCCAGCAGTGAGTTGGGACAGGGCAATCAGCCCCAGCATTTT. Full variable domain (remainder filled in from reference TRBV25-1 and TRBJ1-5): EADIYQTPRYLVIGTGKKITLECSQTMGHDKMYWYQQDPGMELHLIHYSYGVNSTEKGDLSSESTVSRIRTEHFPLTLESARPSHTSQYLCASSELGQGNQPQHFGDGTRLSIL.

This chain connects TRBV14 to TRBJ1-1; no definite D call. CDR1 is SGHDN, CDR2 FVKESK, per germline. The CDR3 is 13 amino acids. V lost 1 base and J lost 3, with 6 bases in between. This CDR3 reads CASSQVEDTEAFF. In nucleotides, the CDR3 is TGTGCCAGCAGCCAAGTAGAGGACACTGAAGCTTTCTTT.

The chain is built from TRBV27 and TRBJ1-2; D not certain. Germline-derived CDR1 and CDR2 are MNHEY and SMNVEV (reference sequence). Trimming removed 3 bases at V and 5 bases at J, with 13 bases between. CDR3 length: 14 amino acids. CDR3 in amino acids: CASSLREKEYGYTF. The CDR3 region has the DNA TGTGCCAGCAGTTTGAGGGAAAAGGAATATGGCTACACCTTC.

The J gene is TRBJ2-7, the V gene TRBV9, with 8 nucleotides matching TRBD2. Trimming removed 4 bases from V and 6 bases from J; junction bases left unmatched: 12. Per germline, CDR1 SGDLS and CDR2 YYNGEE. The CDR3 runs to 15 residues. CDR3 sequence: CASSPYSGGHSEQYF. The CDR3, as DNA: TGTGCCAGCAGCCCATACAGCGGGGGTCACTCCGAGCAGTACTTC.

J is TRBJ2-6 and V is TRBV18; possible D gene TRBD1, 6 bases. The CDR3 totals 15 residues. Germline V gives CDR1 KGHSH, CDR2 LQKENI. The V end was cut by 5 bases, the J end by 2 bases, with 10 bases between. The CDR3 protein is CASSVTGTGANVLTF. In DNA, the CDR3 is TGTGCCAGCTCAGTGACAGGTACTGGGGCCAACGTCCTGACTTTC.

The chain employs TRBV7-2 and TRBJ1-4, with no clear D. V dropped 2 bases and J dropped 2 bases, with 9 bases sitting between them. In germline, CDR1 is SGHTA, CDR2 FQGNSA. The CDR3 has 15 residues. CDR3 residues: CASSLHLETNEKLFF. The CDR3 DNA reads TGTGCCAGCAGCTTACACCTCGAGACTAATGAAAAACTGTTTTTT.

The rearrangement uses TRBV2 and TRBJ1-3, with D perhaps TRBD1 (5 bases). The CDR3 spans 15 residues. Trimming took 1 base from V and 4 from J, leaving 11 bases between them. Per germline, CDR1 SNHLY and CDR2 FYNNEI. The DNA for the CDR3 is TGTGCCAGCAGTGAAGAGGCAGGGTTCGGAAACACCATATATTTT. This gives the protein CASSEEAGFGNTIYF.

This chain uses TRBV7-2 with TRBJ2-3, with 11 positions matching TRBD2. This CDR3 spans 15 amino acids. Germline trimming cut 5 bases from V and 3 bases from J; bases unmatched to any gene: 4. CDR1 is SGHTA and CDR2 is FQGNSA in the germline V gene. CDR3 amino acids: CASSRGTSGTDTQYF. The CDR3 DNA follows: TGTGCCAGCAGCCGGGGGACTAGCGGAACAGATACGCAGTATTTT.

The genes are TRBV9 and TRBJ1-4; TRBD1 matches 7 bases. Germline V lookup: CDR1 SGDLS, CDR2 YYNGEE. This CDR3 spans 15 amino acids. Trimming removed 4 bases from V and 4 bases from J; junction bases left unmatched: 7. This CDR3 reads CASSPRDSYNEKLFF. For the CDR3, the DNA is TGTGCCAGCAGCCCCCGGGACAGTTATAATGAAAAACTGTTTTTT. The full variable domain, completed using reference TRBV9 and TRBJ1-4, is DSGVTQTPKHLITATGQRVTLRCSPRSGDLSVYWYQQSLDQGLQFLIQYYNGEERAKGNILERFSAQQFPDLHSELNLSSLELGDSALYFCASSPRDSYNEKLFFGSGTQLSVL.